A single sample gave rise to the 21 T cell receptor beta chains below, sequenced in a study of cytomegalovirus exposure and HLA in healthy donors. Produced via immunoSEQ multiplex PCR; TCRdb's table is partial and in-frame only. The sample holds more than 300,000 clones; more than 80% are singletons and the top ten take around 0.84%. Source material: PBMCs. All receptors derive from a woman in her late teens or twenties in good health and CMV-seronegative.

The J gene is TRBJ2-6, the V gene TRBV4-2; 7 bases fit TRBD1. Per the germline V gene, CDR1 is LGHNA and CDR2 is YNFKEQ. J lost 0 bases, V lost 3 bases, and 5 bases had no gene match. This CDR3 spans 17 amino acids. The CDR3 sequence is CASSQTGSLSGANVLTF. The CDR3 DNA follows: TGTGCCAGCAGCCAGACAGGGTCCCTCTCTGGGGCCAACGTCCTGACTTTC.

The CDR3 is CATSRPSDNEQFF. CDR3 coding DNA: TGTGCCACCAGCAGACCTAGCGATAATGAGCAGTTCTTC. The genes are TRBV15 and TRBJ2-1; possible D gene TRBD2, 6 bases. V was cut by 2 bases and J by 7 bases, with 9 bases left in between. From germline, CDR1 is LNHNV and CDR2 YYDKDF (reference sequence). The CDR3 consists of 13 residues.

The chain uses TRBV9 and TRBJ2-1, with D perhaps TRBD1 (7 bases). CDR1 and CDR2 (germline): SGDLS, YYNGEE. Trimming cost V 3 bases and J 7 bases, with 11 bases left between them. This CDR3 is built from 13 residues. CDR3 sequence: CASSDAGGNEQFF. The DNA of the CDR3 is TGTGCCAGCAGCGACGCAGGGGGGAATGAGCAGTTCTTC. Together with reference TRBV9 and TRBJ2-1, the CDR3 gives the full variable domain: DSGVTQTPKHLITATGQRVTLRCSPRSGDLSVYWYQQSLDQGLQFLIQYYNGEERAKGNILERFSAQQFPDLHSELNLSSLELGDSALYFCASSDAGGNEQFFGPGTRLTVL.

V is TRBV4-1 and J is TRBJ2-4; the D gene is possibly TRBD2 (6 bases). Germline V lookup: CDR1 MGHRA, CDR2 YSYEKL. The germline V and J ends were trimmed by 4 bases and 1 base, with 20 bases remaining between them. The CDR3 runs to 18 residues. CDR3 DNA: TGCGCCAGCAGCCCGGGGGTTGTGGCGGGGAGGGCCAAAAACATTCAGTACTTC. Protein sequence: CASSPGVVAGRAKNIQYF.

This rearrangement joins TRBV19 to TRBJ1-5, with D possibly TRBD1 on 6 matching bases. Germline-derived CDR1 and CDR2 are LNHDA and SQIVND (reference sequence). V was cut by 3 bases and J by 4 bases, with 10 bases left in between. This CDR3 has 14 amino acids. This CDR3 is CASSITGSNQPQHF. In nucleotides, the CDR3 is TGTGCCAGTAGTATTACAGGGTCTAATCAGCCCCAGCATTTT.

The chain is built from TRBV6-1 and TRBJ1-5; 10 bases are shared with TRBD1. The CDR3 is 16 amino acids. The V gene end was trimmed by 4 bases and the J gene end by 5 bases; junction bases not matched to a gene: 8. The germline gives CDR1 MNHNS, CDR2 SASEGT. CDR3 region: CASSALGTGVHQPQHF. CDR3 nucleotide sequence: TGTGCCAGCAGTGCCCTCGGGACAGGGGTACATCAGCCCCAGCATTTT.

This clone was counted only a few times. The chain couples TRBV11-2 to TRBJ1-1, with D tentatively TRBD1 (5 bases). V dropped 1 base and J dropped 6 bases, with 12 bases sitting between them. Germline loops: CDR1 SGHAT, CDR2 FQNNGV. The CDR3 is made up of 14 amino acids. The chain's CDR3 is CASSLVGGVAEAFF. CDR3 nucleotide sequence: TGTGCCAGCAGCTTAGTGGGGGGTGTCGCTGAAGCTTTCTTT.

The CDR3 loop is CASSRSGTGYEQYF. The DNA for the CDR3 is TGTGCCAGCAGCCGTTCCGGTACGGGCTACGAGCAGTACTTC. The genes are TRBV5-6 and TRBJ2-7; D remains ambiguous. With 4 bases removed from V and 3 bases from J, the gap between germline ends came to 14 bases. The CDR3 extends over 14 amino acids. Germline V lookup: CDR1 SGHDT, CDR2 YYEEEE.

This chain links TRBV25-1 with TRBJ1-2; 9 bases match TRBD1. The CDR3 is 14 residues long. Germline CDR1 and CDR2: MGHDK and SYGVNS. The junction had 9 bases not matched to a gene; V was cut back by 6 bases and J by 7 bases. Here the CDR3 reads CASREDRGISGYTF. The CDR3 DNA reads as TGTGCCAGCAGGGAGGACAGGGGTATTTCTGGCTACACCTTC.

The chain recombines TRBV23-1 with TRBJ1-4; 7 positions agree with TRBD1. TRBV23-1 is recorded as an ORF, its role being uncertain. V lost 0 bases to trimming and J lost 8 bases; unmatched junction nucleotides: 18. The CDR3 loop spans 19 amino acids. The CDR3 nucleotides are TGCGCCAGCAGTCAATCTGTGGGCCCCCGCCGGGACAGTACGGAAAAACTGTTTTTT. Amino acid sequence: CASSQSVGPRRDSTEKLFF.

This chain connects TRBV14 to TRBJ1-1; unclear D gene. V was pared by 0 bases and J by 7 bases, with 9 bases between. Germline values: CDR1 SGHDN, CDR2 FVKESK. This CDR3 comprises 13 residues. CDR3 sequence (DNA): TGTGCCAGCAGCCAAGAGAGGGTGGGTGAAGCTTTCTTT. This translates into CASSQERVGEAFF.

Only one count was recorded for this clone. The J gene is TRBJ1-5, the V gene TRBV28; D call uncertain. V gave up 1 base and J gave up 6 bases, with 10 bases separating them. CDR1 and CDR2 (germline): MDHEN, SYDVKM. The CDR3 consists of 14 residues. CDR3 bases: TGTGCCAGCAGTTTATATATATCCCTTCAGCCCCAGCATTTT. Its translation is CASSLYISLQPQHF.

This clone was recorded a few times. The rearrangement links TRBV28 to TRBJ2-2; 9 nucleotides match TRBD2. The germline CDR1 and CDR2 sequences are MDHEN and SYDVKM. CDR3 length equals 16 residues. Unmatched junction bases numbered 6, after V lost 6 bases and J lost 1 base. The CDR3 spells CASSPIAGVNTGELFF. The CDR3 DNA reads TGTGCCAGCAGCCCTATAGCGGGAGTGAACACCGGGGAGCTGTTTTTT.

The chain combines TRBV5-6 with TRBJ2-3; possibly TRBD2 for D (5 bases). Germline CDR1 and CDR2: SGHDT and YYEEEE. The CDR3 runs 14 residues. V shed 3 bases and J shed 2 bases, with 10 bases lying between them. CDR3 nucleotide sequence: TGTGCCAGCAGCTCCTTGAGGGACACAGATACGCAGTATTTT. Its translation: CASSSLRDTDTQYF.

The chain recombines TRBV5-1 with TRBJ2-7; 8 nucleotides agree with TRBD1. With 1 base clipped from V and 6 bases from J, the junction kept 3 bases outside the gene matches. The germline V gene encodes CDR1 SGHRS and CDR2 YFSETQ. There are 13 residues in the CDR3. The DNA for the CDR3 is TGCGCCAGCAGCTTGAGGACAGGGAGCGAGCAGTACTTC. Its protein product is CASSLRTGSEQYF.

Of note for this clone: Sequence at one end of the junction differs from germline and may be a read error. This chain joins TRBV11-2 and TRBJ1-5; D is possibly TRBD1 (6 bases). Per the germline V gene, CDR1 is SGHAT and CDR2 is FQNNGV. The CDR3 sequence is 15 residues long. The CDR3 nucleotides are TGTGCCAGTTCGCCTGGGGGCGGGGGCAAGCAGCCCCAGCATTTT. Its translation is CASSPGGGGKQPQHF.

The rearrangement links TRBV11-2 to TRBJ2-7; 7 bases are shared with TRBD1. Germline loops: CDR1 SGHAT, CDR2 FQNNGV. V was clipped by 1 base and J by 1 base; unmatched bases: 4. The CDR3 contains 15 residues. The CDR3 DNA reads TGTGCCAGCAGCTTAGGCCCAGGGGGTTCCTACGAGCAGTACTTC. This gives the protein CASSLGPGGSYEQYF. Using reference TRBV11-2 and TRBJ2-7 for the parts outside the CDR3, the full variable domain is EAGVAQSPRYKIIEKRQSVAFWCNPISGHATLYWYQQILGQGPKLLIQFQNNGVVDDSQLPKDRFSAERLKGVDSTLKIQPAKLEDSAVYLCASSLGPGGSYEQYFGPGTRLTVT.

This chain uses TRBV6-5 with TRBJ2-1, with D possibly TRBD2 on 6 matching bases. V lost 2 bases and J 4 bases, leaving 9 bases between the germline ends. Germline-derived CDR1 and CDR2 are MNHEY and SVGAGI. The CDR3 sequence is 14 residues long. CDR3: CASSYLAPYNEQFF. The CDR3 coding sequence is TGTGCCAGCAGTTACCTAGCGCCTTACAATGAGCAGTTCTTC.

This chain uses TRBV28 with TRBJ2-2, with a weak D call TRBD1 (6 bases). V lost 9 bases, J lost 3 bases, and 11 bases lay in between. The germline V gene has CDR1 MDHEN and CDR2 SYDVKM. The CDR3 length is 13 residues. CDR3 region: CASRDTHTGELFF. The CDR3 DNA sequence: TGTGCCAGTCGGGACACCCACACCGGGGAGCTGTTTTTT.

The chain has TRBV29-1 and TRBJ2-7; maybe TRBD1 (6 bases). The V gene lost 0 bases and the J gene lost 0 bases, with 12 bases spanning the gap. The CDR3 covers 15 residues. The germline CDR1 and CDR2 sequences are SQVTM and ANQGSEA. Here the CDR3 DNA reads TGCAGCGTTGAAGATTGGGACACAGACTCCTACGAGCAGTACTTC. This encodes CSVEDWDTDSYEQYF.

V usage is TRBV4-3 and J usage is TRBJ2-2; 8 positions match TRBD1. From germline, CDR1 is LGHNA and CDR2 YSLEER. V lost 3 bases, J lost 4 bases, and 10 bases stayed unmatched. The CDR3 runs to 17 residues. The CDR3: CASSHEPGTGRTGELFF. The CDR3 bases are TGCGCCAGCAGCCATGAACCCGGGACAGGTCGCACCGGGGAGCTGTTTTTT.